This T cell receptor beta chain was sequenced in a study of technical replicates of blood from several donors. Assay: immunoSEQ multiplex PCR; the TCRdb copy retains only in-frame clones and omits some. In the table there are approximately 87,000 clones, approximately 95% of which are singletons. The V gene's germline CDR1 is MGHDK and CDR2 SYGVNS. V shed 0 bases and J shed 5 bases, with 10 bases lying between them. CDR3 length: 15 amino acids. The genes are TRBV25-1 and TRBJ1-4; possibly TRBD1 for D (6 bases). The material sequenced was T cells isolated from PBMCs. The TCR sequence derives from a human donor in good health. The DNA for the CDR3 is TGTGCCAGCAGTGAATATAGGGGGAGAAATGAAAAACTGTTTTTT. It yields the protein CASSEYRGRNEKLFF.